This T cell receptor beta chain was captured in a study of post-analysis software for immune sequencing data. Study-level information: Several disease courses (relapsing-remitting, secondary progressive and progressive-relapsing) of multiple sclerosis were included. Study outcomes and limitations: Compared with controls, patients showed significantly lower normalized Chao1 diversity. By F measure, strong co-clustering occurred among samples prepared in the same batch. Among 4 or 5 TRBV segments more frequent in patients than controls were TRBV5-6, TRBV5-1 and TRBV20-1.

The CDR3 has 14 residues. Germline CDR1 MNHNY, CDR2 SVGAGI (reference sequence). About this clonotype: Its antigen is not known. The junction does not match germline at one end; this may be a read error.

The authors incorporated unique molecular identifiers into the TCR beta cDNA libraries. Roughly 450,000 cDNA molecules came from around 1 to 10 million T cells. TCRdb fed the PCR reads into MiXCR, producing one record per CDR3 protein. The repertoire has hundreds of thousands of distinct CDR3 sequences, around 40% of them found once; the top ten carry 9.5% to 13%. The sample was blood. The chain is built from TRBV6-6 and TRBJ2-7, with a tentative D call TRBD1 (5 bases). The sequence came from a girl aged 5 to 17 with multiple sclerosis. The CDR3 DNA sequence: TGTGCCAGCAGGAAGGGGCAGAACTCCTACAAGCAGTACTTC. Protein sequence: CASRKGQNSYKQYF.